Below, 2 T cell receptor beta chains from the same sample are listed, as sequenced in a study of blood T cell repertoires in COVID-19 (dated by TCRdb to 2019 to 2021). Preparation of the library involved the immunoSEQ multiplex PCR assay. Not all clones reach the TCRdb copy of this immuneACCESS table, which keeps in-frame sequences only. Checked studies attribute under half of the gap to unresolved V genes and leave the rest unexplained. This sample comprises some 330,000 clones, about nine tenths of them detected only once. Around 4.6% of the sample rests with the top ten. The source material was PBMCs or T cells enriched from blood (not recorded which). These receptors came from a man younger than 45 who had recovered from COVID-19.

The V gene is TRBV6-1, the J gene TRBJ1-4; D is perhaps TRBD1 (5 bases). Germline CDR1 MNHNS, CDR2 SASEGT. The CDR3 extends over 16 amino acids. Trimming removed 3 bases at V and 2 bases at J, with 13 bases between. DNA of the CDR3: TGTGCCAGCAGTGAGCGGTGGGGCCGGACTAATGAAAAACTGTTTTTT. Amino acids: CASSERWGRTNEKLFF.

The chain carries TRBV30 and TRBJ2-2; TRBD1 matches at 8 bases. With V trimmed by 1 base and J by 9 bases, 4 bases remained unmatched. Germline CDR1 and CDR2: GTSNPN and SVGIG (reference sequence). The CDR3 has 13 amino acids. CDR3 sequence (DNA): TGTGCCTGGAGTGACCAGGGGGCTAGGGAGCTGTTTTTT. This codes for CAWSDQGARELFF.